This record looks at one T cell receptor beta chain sequence and its context. This entry belongs to a study of blood T cell repertoires in COVID-19. Authors' processing steps: Researchers report that nucleated cell counts were estimated from reference gene primer amplification. Produced via immunoSEQ multiplex PCR; TCRdb's table is partial and in-frame only. V, J and clone size were drawn from that table, and D and trimming were deduced from the DNA. The profile shows almost 400,000 clones, more than 70% of them singletons. This TCR derives from a woman aged 60-75 years with COVID-19, enrolled during active disease. Sequencing was performed on peripheral blood.

The CDR3 spells CASSQDTDSRSEKLFF. CDR3 nucleotides: TGCGCCAGCAGCCAAGATACGGACAGCCGGAGTGAAAAACTGTTTTTT. The chain has TRBV4-1 and TRBJ1-4, with a possible D match to TRBD1 (6 bases). Trimming removed 0 bases from V and 7 bases from J, with 15 bases in between. This CDR3 has 16 residues. Germline lookup yields CDR1 MGHRA and CDR2 YSYEKL.